This T cell receptor (beta chain) came from a study of cytomegalovirus exposure and HLA in healthy donors. Study-wide results and limits: There were a few CMV-associated chains whose specificity for CMV antigens was confirmed in vitro. In the roughly 120 validation repertoires, a later analysis found that first-cohort TCR clusters tended to co-occur. Cytomegalovirus-associated TCR beta chains were listed, numbering some 170.

Trimming took off 5 bases at V and 2 bases at J, with 16 bases between the two ends. This CDR3 has 16 residues. Germline V gene data show CDR1 as SEHNR and CDR2 as FQNEAQ (reference sequence). The table came from immunoSEQ multiplex PCR; TCRdb's copy has only in-frame clones and leaves some out. Of about 130,000 clones detected, 70% to 90% appear once; the ten largest clones hold 6.2%. For this clone: Its cognate antigen is unknown.

Sequencing was done on a sample of PBMCs. This TCR derives from a woman aged 30 to 39 in good health and CMV-seropositive. The rearrangement joins TRBV7-9 to TRBJ2-1; no firm D call. The DNA for the CDR3 is TGTGCCAGCAGCCCCTACCGGGTGAAACCCTACAATGAGCAGTTCTTC. Translated, it gives CASSPYRVKPYNEQFF.